Listed below are T cell receptor beta chains from one sample, sequenced in a study of cytomegalovirus exposure and HLA in healthy donors. Libraries were prepared by immunoSEQ multiplex PCR; TCRdb keeps only in-frame clonotypes and omits some of them. This table has 100,000 to 150,000 clones, about 87% appearing once. The source material was PBMCs. The receptors shown here come from a woman aged 18 to 35 in good health and CMV-seronegative. Both conserved end residues are part of each CDR3. Expanded clones get a size class; other rows say once, few or many, or leave the size out.

TRBJ2-7,TRBV9,few,CASSAPPLYEQYF
TRBJ2-1,TRBV21-1,-,CASRIGTGSYNEQFF
TRBJ2-7,TRBV27,-,CASSLRASASVFYEQYF
TRBJ2-5,TRBV23-1,-,CARSPRQGGQETQYF
TRBJ1-5,TRBV7-9,-,CASSPGQGNQPQHF
TRBJ2-1,TRBV7-3,-,CASSASGLAEVREQFF
TRBJ1-5,TRBV15,-,CATSWGTGGGQPQHF
TRBJ2-3,TRBV4-3,-,CASSQTGTRGTDTQYF
TRBJ1-3,TRBV28,-,CASSLAPGQGPGGNTIYF
TRBJ2-3,TRBV4-2,-,CASSQEGSGLGEIGTQYF
TRBJ2-5,TRBV29-1,-,CSVEGTSGRAETQYF
TRBJ2-2,TRBV5-1,-,CASSDRLAGAGELFF
TRBJ1-1,TRBV10-3,-,CAISGTGTEAFF
TRBJ2-7,TRBV19,-,CASSTPGRKSPYEQYF
TRBJ2-5,TRBV1,-,CTSRGLEETQYF
TRBJ2-1,TRBV4-2,-,CASSQDLSSGKPNNEQFF
TRBJ2-2,TRBV5-1,-,CAGRELNTGELFF
TRBJ2-5,TRBV7-2,-,CASSLGAGTYF
TRBJ2-7,TRBV7-2,once,CASSPGQRYEQYF
TRBJ2-7,TRBV9,once,CASSATSGTSYEQYF
TRBJ2-7,TRBV2,-,CASVRGNEQYF
TRBJ1-5,TRBV5-8,-,CASSLSKHLNQPQHF
TRBJ2-1,TRBV2,-,CAGNGGHNEQFF
TRBJ2-1,TRBV9,-,CASSVGRESYNEQFF
TRBJ1-1,TRBV7-2,few,CASSLERLNTEAFF
TRBJ2-1,TRBV5-1,-,CASSFREGKYNEQFF
TRBJ2-1,TRBV6-5,-,CASSYRLAGGGEQFF
TRBJ1-5,TRBV30,-,CAWSVEGREPQHF